What follows are 20 T cell receptor beta chains derived from one specimen sequenced in a study of blood T cell repertoires in COVID-19. Produced via immunoSEQ multiplex PCR; TCRdb's table is partial and in-frame only. There are some 140,000 clones in the sample; roughly four fifths occur only once, and under 2% lies in the top ten. The sequenced sample consisted of peripheral blood. All receptors derive from an elderly man with acute or convalescent COVID-19.

The V and J genes are TRBV5-5 and TRBJ1-6; maybe TRBD1 (5 bases). Germline V gene data show CDR1 as SGHKS and CDR2 as YYEKEE (reference sequence). This CDR3 is 16 amino acids long. V lost 0 bases and J 2 bases, leaving 9 bases between the germline ends. DNA of the CDR3: TGTGCCAGCAGCTTGGCCGGGGGGGCCTATAATTCACCCCTCCACTTT. This codes for CASSLAGGAYNSPLHF.

The V gene is TRBV5-8, the J gene TRBJ2-1; 7 nucleotides agree with TRBD1. Germline V gene lookup returns CDR1 SGHTS and CDR2 YDEGEE. CDR3 size: 12 residues. Germline trimming cut 5 bases from V and 9 bases from J; bases unmatched to any gene: 5. CDR3 DNA: TGTGCCAGCAGTACACAGGGGTCTGAGCAGTTCTTC. This encodes CASSTQGSEQFF.

This chain uses TRBV5-4 with TRBJ1-3; D is possibly TRBD1 (5 bases). The germline V gene encodes CDR1 SGHNT and CDR2 YYREEE (reference sequence). Between the trimmed V and J ends, which lost 1 base and 0 bases, there was a span of 8 bases. This CDR3 contains 15 residues. As DNA, the CDR3 is TGTGCCAGCAGCTTGCGACAGACCTCTGGAAACACCATATATTTT. Its protein product is CASSLRQTSGNTIYF.

The chain has TRBV6-2 or TRBV6-3 and TRBJ2-2; D gene uncertain. CDR3 length equals 13 residues. Trimming stripped 4 bases from V and 5 bases from J, with 8 bases between. Germline CDR1 reads MNHEY; CDR2 reads SVGEGT. This CDR3 reads CASSFQTTGELFF. The CDR3 DNA is TGTGCCAGCAGTTTTCAGACTACCGGGGAGCTGTTTTTT.

This clone was recorded at least ten times. The chain is built from TRBV27 and TRBJ2-2; D is undetermined. The V gene's germline CDR1 is MNHEY and CDR2 SMNVEV (reference sequence). Trimming pared 3 bases from V and 4 bases from J, leaving 3 bases between. The CDR3 extends over 12 amino acids. The CDR3 sequence: CASSFSTGELFF. As DNA, the CDR3 is TGTGCCAGCAGTTTCAGCACCGGGGAGCTGTTTTTT.

This chain links TRBV30 with TRBJ1-1, with D perhaps matching TRBD1 (5 bases). The germline V and J ends were trimmed by 2 bases and 9 bases, with 13 bases remaining between them. Germline CDR1 reads GTSNPN; CDR2 reads SVGIG (reference sequence). The CDR3 length is 12 residues. Here the CDR3 DNA reads TGTGCCTGGAGTATCGCTAGGGGCCAAGCTTTCTTT. This encodes CAWSIARGQAFF. The full variable domain, its missing parts supplied by reference TRBV30 and TRBJ1-1, is SQTIHQWPATLVQPVGSPLSLECTVEGTSNPNLYWYRQAAGRGLQLLFYSVGIGQISSEVPQNLSASRPQDRQFILSSKKLLLSDSGFYLCAWSIARGQAFFGQGTRLTVV.

The rearrangement uses TRBV5-6 and TRBJ2-7, with D tentatively TRBD1 (6 bases). The CDR3 sequence is 16 residues long. Germline assignment: CDR1 SGHDT and CDR2 YYEEEE. Between the trimmed V and J ends, which lost 4 bases and 0 bases, there was a span of 17 bases. Written as DNA, the CDR3 is TGTGCCAGCAGCGCTCGGAGACAGGTCCCCTCCTACGAGCAGTACTTC. It yields the protein CASSARRQVPSYEQYF.

This sequence joins TRBV2 and TRBJ2-3, with D uncertain. Germline V gene data show CDR1 as SNHLY and CDR2 as FYNNEI. CDR3 length equals 11 residues. Trimming left V 7 bases short and J 3 bases short, with 5 bases between. CDR3: CASIKTDTQYF. The CDR3, as DNA: TGTGCCAGCATTAAAACAGATACGCAGTATTTT.

The gene calls are TRBV4-2 and TRBJ2-7; 9 nucleotides agree with TRBD1. The CDR3 has 17 residues. Germline V gene sequence: CDR1 LGHNA, CDR2 YNFKEQ. The V segment lost 0 bases and the J segment 3 bases; nucleotides outside the gene matches: 9. The CDR3 loop reads CASSQDLSPGQGYEQYF. The CDR3 DNA is TGTGCCAGCAGCCAAGATCTTTCCCCGGGACAGGGCTACGAGCAGTACTTC.

The CDR3 here is CASSLRGLSTDTQYF. The CDR3 DNA is TGTGCCAGCAGCTTAAGGGGCCTTAGCACAGATACGCAGTATTTT. The rearrangement links TRBV7-3 to TRBJ2-3, with D possibly being TRBD1 (5 bases). The V and J ends lost 1 base and 0 bases respectively, with 8 bases between them. The CDR3 loop spans 15 amino acids. The germline gives CDR1 SGHTA, CDR2 FQGTGA. Full variable domain (rest looked up from reference TRBV7-3 and TRBJ2-3): GAGVSQTPSNKVTEKGKYVELRCDPISGHTALYWYRQSLGQGPEFLIYFQGTGAADDSGLPNDRFFAVRPEGSVSTLKIQRTERGDSAVYLCASSLRGLSTDTQYFGPGTRLTVL.

This chain joins TRBV29-1 and TRBJ2-1; 9 bases are a match to TRBD2. Germline trimming cut 3 bases from V and 4 bases from J; bases unmatched to any gene: 16. The germline gives CDR1 SQVTM, CDR2 ANQGSEA. This CDR3 is built from 18 residues. For the CDR3, the DNA is TGCAGCGTTGAGCCGGGGCCCCAAGCGGGGGGTCTTTACAATGAGCAGTTCTTC. Protein: CSVEPGPQAGGLYNEQFF.

J is TRBJ2-2 and V is TRBV5-1; D remains ambiguous. In germline, CDR1 is SGHRS, CDR2 YFSETQ. The length of the CDR3 is 13 residues. With 0 bases removed from V and 3 bases from J, the gap between germline ends came to 3 bases. CDR3 residues: CASSLGDTGELFF. The CDR3 coding sequence is TGCGCCAGCAGCTTGGGAGACACCGGGGAGCTGTTTTTT. Using reference TRBV5-1 and TRBJ2-2 for the parts outside the CDR3, the full variable domain is KAGVTQTPRYLIKTRGQQVTLSCSPISGHRSVSWYQQTPGQGLQFLFEYFSETQRNKGNFPGRFSGRQFSNSRSEMNVSTLELGDSALYLCASSLGDTGELFFGEGSRLTVL.

The genes are TRBV12-3 or TRBV12-4 and TRBJ2-2; 7 nucleotides line up with TRBD1. The CDR3 extends over 12 amino acids. J gave up 7 bases and V 4 bases, and 0 bases lay outside the gene matches. This CDR3 is CASSWDSGELFF. CDR3 bases: TGTGCCAGCAGTTGGGACAGCGGGGAGCTGTTTTTT.

V gene TRBV24-1 combines with J gene TRBJ2-7, with 8 bases that match TRBD1. V was pared by 9 bases and J by 9 bases, with 12 bases of the junction left unmatched. The CDR3 consists of 13 residues. CDR1 is KGHDR and CDR2 is SFDVKD in the germline V gene. The chain's CDR3 is CATQDRVSDWQYF. CDR3 coding DNA: TGTGCCACCCAGGACAGGGTGTCCGATTGGCAGTACTTC.

The CDR3 sequence: CASTEKRLAGDNEQFF. CDR3 coding DNA: TGTGCCAGCACCGAAAAGAGGCTAGCGGGGGACAATGAGCAGTTCTTC. The chain has TRBV2 and TRBJ2-1; 10 bases line up with TRBD2. Trimming removed 7 bases from V and 5 bases from J; junction bases left unmatched: 11. Germline V gives CDR1 SNHLY, CDR2 FYNNEI. This CDR3 region has 16 residues.

This clone was detected only once. The chain carries TRBV19 and TRBJ1-2, with D tentatively TRBD1 (6 bases). CDR1 and CDR2 (germline): LNHDA, SQIVND (reference sequence). Trimming took off 0 bases at V and 8 bases at J, with 16 bases between the two ends. The CDR3 is 15 amino acids. In nucleotides, the CDR3 is TGTGCCAGTAGTATAGATCCATTCCCCAGGGGAGGCTACACCTTC. As protein: CASSIDPFPRGGYTF.

The V gene is TRBV11-3, the J gene TRBJ1-1, with a possible D match to TRBD1 (5 bases). CDR3 length: 16 amino acids. Between the trimmed V and J ends, which lost 6 bases and 4 bases, there was a span of 21 bases. Germline lookup yields CDR1 SGHNT and CDR2 YENEEA. The CDR3 protein is CASSPFSGHSSTEAFF. The CDR3 DNA reads as TGTGCCAGCAGTCCGTTCTCCGGACACAGCAGCACTGAAGCTTTCTTT.

This chain connects TRBV7-8 to TRBJ1-6, with D perhaps matching TRBD1 (5 bases). The CDR3 is 15 amino acids. Trimming stripped 7 bases from V and 0 bases from J, with 10 bases between. Germline V gene lookup returns CDR1 SGHVS and CDR2 FQNEAQ. DNA for the CDR3: TGTGCCAGCAACCCGCAGGGCTCCTATAATTCACCCCTCCACTTT. Translation: CASNPQGSYNSPLHF.

Only a few counts were recorded for this clone. The rearrangement links TRBV18 to TRBJ1-1; D may be TRBD1 (6 bases). The CDR3 contains 13 residues. Germline loops: CDR1 KGHSH, CDR2 LQKENI. Trimming left V 4 bases short and J 1 base short, with 7 bases between. CDR3 in DNA: TGTGCCAGCTCACAGGGGGAGAACACTGAAGCTTTCTTT. It is translated as CASSQGENTEAFF.

The sample holds a few counts of this clone. The rearrangement joins TRBV7-2 to TRBJ1-2; unclear D gene. Germline V CDR1 and CDR2: SGHTA, FQGNSA. The CDR3 length is 14 residues. The V gene lost 3 bases and the J gene lost 4 bases, with 12 bases spanning the gap. The CDR3: CASSLQATSYGYTF. The CDR3 nucleotides are TGTGCCAGCAGCTTGCAGGCGACATCCTATGGCTACACCTTC.